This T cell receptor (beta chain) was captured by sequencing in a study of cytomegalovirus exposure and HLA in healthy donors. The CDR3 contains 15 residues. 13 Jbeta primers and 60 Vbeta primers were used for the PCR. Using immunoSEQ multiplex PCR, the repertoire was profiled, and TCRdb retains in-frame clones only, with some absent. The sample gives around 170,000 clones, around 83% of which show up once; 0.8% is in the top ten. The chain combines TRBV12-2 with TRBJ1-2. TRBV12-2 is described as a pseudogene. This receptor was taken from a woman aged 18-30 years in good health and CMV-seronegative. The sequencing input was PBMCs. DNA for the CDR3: TGTGCAAGTCGCTTAGCGTTTAGGGGCGGGCCGGGGGGCACCTTC. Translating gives CASRLAFRGGPGGTF.